Listed below are T cell receptor beta chains from one sample, sequenced in a study of cytomegalovirus exposure and HLA in healthy donors. The repertoire was sequenced with immunoSEQ multiplex PCR; TCRdb's copy has only in-frame clones and lacks some. The sample yields approximately 100,000 clones, roughly 75% seen once. The sequencing input was PBMCs. These receptor sequences come from a woman aged 18 to 35 in good health and CMV-seropositive. Each CDR3 is given with its conserved first and last residue. Each record gives: CDR3 protein, CDR3 DNA, D gene, J gene, V gene, clone size. The D gene is left open where the match is weak. The listing skips clone size in some rows; elsewhere it reads once, few, many or a size class.

CDR3: CASKITGTYEQYF; DNA: TGTGCCAGCAAAATCACAGGAACTTACGAGCAGTACTTC; D: -; J: TRBJ2-7; V: TRBV28; size: few
CDR3: CASRRTDTQYF; DNA: TGTGCCAGCAGGAGAACAGATACGCAGTATTTT; D: -; J: TRBJ2-3; V: TRBV6-6; size: -
CDR3: CASSLPGAGQPQHF; DNA: TGTGCCAGCAGCTTACCAGGGGCCGGTCAGCCCCAGCATTTT; D: -; J: TRBJ1-5; V: TRBV7-8; size: -
CDR3: CASASRDIQETQYF; DNA: TGTGCTAGTGCCTCCCGGGACATCCAAGAGACCCAGTACTTC; D: -; J: TRBJ2-5; V: TRBV12-5; size: -
CDR3: CASSELLAATGELFF; DNA: TGTGCCAGCAGTGAGTTGCTAGCGGCCACCGGGGAGCTGTTTTTT; D: TRBD2; J: TRBJ2-2; V: TRBV2; size: few
CDR3: CASTFTGTGRSGELFF; DNA: TGTGCCAGCACCTTCACCGGGACAGGGCGATCGGGGGAGCTGTTTTTT; D: -; J: TRBJ2-2; V: TRBV21-1; size: few
CDR3: CASSLTSGSEETQYF; DNA: TGTGCCAGCAGCTTGACCAGCGGGAGTGAGGAGACCCAGTACTTC; D: TRBD2; J: TRBJ2-5; V: TRBV5-4; size: -
CDR3: CASSQARLAGVGEQFF; DNA: TGCGCCAGCAGCCAGGCCCGACTAGCGGGAGTGGGTGAGCAGTTCTTC; D: TRBD2; J: TRBJ2-1; V: TRBV4-3; size: -
CDR3: CASSSKREVVYEQYF; DNA: TGTGCCAGCAGTTCGAAGCGGGAGGTGGTTTACGAGCAGTACTTC; D: TRBD2; J: TRBJ2-7; V: TRBV28; size: -
CDR3: CASRRTGNYEQYF; DNA: TGTGCCAGCAGGAGGACAGGGAACTACGAGCAGTACTTC; D: TRBD1; J: TRBJ2-7; V: TRBV2; size: -
CDR3: CASSVTGESAYEQYF; DNA: TGTGCCAGCAGCGTGACAGGGGAAAGCGCCTACGAGCAGTACTTC; D: TRBD1; J: TRBJ2-7; V: TRBV9; size: -
CDR3: CASSLSTAEQFF; DNA: TGTGCCAGCAGCTTAAGCACAGCTGAGCAGTTCTTC; D: -; J: TRBJ2-1; V: TRBV11-3; size: few
CDR3: CASNTRGDTQYF; DNA: TGTGCCAGCAATACTAGAGGAGATACGCAGTATTTT; D: -; J: TRBJ2-3; V: TRBV6-1; size: -
CDR3: CASSQAGGLAGAYEQYF; DNA: TGTGCCAGCAGCCAGGCTGGAGGACTAGCGGGAGCTTACGAGCAGTACTTC; D: TRBD2; J: TRBJ2-7; V: TRBV4-2; size: -
CDR3: CASSKSPPRCHTGELFF; DNA: TGTGCCAGCAGCAAGTCTCCACCGAGATGCCACACCGGGGAGCTGTTTTTT; D: -; J: TRBJ2-2; V: TRBV21-1; size: -
CDR3: CAWSVGQGANEQFF; DNA: TGTGCCTGGAGCGTCGGACAGGGGGCGAATGAGCAGTTCTTC; D: TRBD1; J: TRBJ2-1; V: TRBV30; size: -
CDR3: CASSEGLAGLYEQYF; DNA: TGTGCCAGCAGCGAGGGACTAGCGGGTCTCTACGAGCAGTACTTC; D: TRBD2; J: TRBJ2-7; V: TRBV27; size: -
CDR3: CASNGPEYSNQPQHF; DNA: TGTGCCAGTAATGGGCCAGAATATAGCAATCAGCCCCAGCATTTT; D: -; J: TRBJ1-5; V: TRBV19; size: few
CDR3: CAISETGDSGEAFF; DNA: TGTGCCATCAGTGAAACAGGGGATTCGGGTGAAGCTTTCTTT; D: TRBD1; J: TRBJ1-1; V: TRBV10-3; size: -
CDR3: CASSQSGGTVQGYTF; DNA: TGTGCCAGCAGCCAAAGCGGAGGGACGGTTCAAGGCTACACCTTC; D: -; J: TRBJ1-2; V: TRBV4-2; size: few
CDR3: CASSGGTGYGYTF; DNA: TGTGCCAGCAGTGGAGGGACCGGCTATGGCTACACCTTC; D: -; J: TRBJ1-2; V: TRBV28; size: -
CDR3: CASSYSSWSSYEQYF; DNA: TGTGCCAGCAGTTATTCGTCCTGGAGCTCCTACGAGCAGTACTTC; D: -; J: TRBJ2-7; V: TRBV6-5; size: -
CDR3: CASSLGVLAGQYNEQFF; DNA: TGCGCCAGCAGCTTGGGCGTCCTAGCGGGCCAATACAATGAGCAGTTCTTC; D: TRBD2; J: TRBJ2-1; V: TRBV5-1; size: once